The 14 T cell receptor beta chains in this list originate from one sample, sequenced in a study of cytomegalovirus exposure and HLA in healthy donors. The primer mix had 60 Vbeta and 13 Jbeta primers. Clones were read by immunoSEQ multiplex PCR, and TCRdb kept only the in-frame ones, dropping some. Among over 200,000 clones, approximately 70% were seen once, and the ten largest hold less than 2%. Material for sequencing was PBMCs. The receptors were sampled from a woman in her 30s in good health and CMV-seronegative.

The CDR3 bases are TGTGCCAGCAGTTACTCGCCGCCCAGGGTGGAGACCCAGTACTTC. Encoded protein: CASSYSPPRVETQYF. The chain recombines TRBV6-6 with TRBJ2-5; possibly TRBD1 for D (5 bases). The CDR3 totals 15 residues. Germline values: CDR1 MNHNY, CDR2 SVGAGI (reference sequence). V was shortened by 0 bases and J by 5 bases, with 13 bases between the two germline ends.

This clone has just one count. The V gene is TRBV29-1, the J gene TRBJ1-2, with D possibly TRBD1 on 5 matching bases. Trimming took off 7 bases at V and 2 bases at J, with 17 bases between the two ends. This CDR3 contains 14 residues. Germline-derived CDR1 and CDR2 are SQVTM and ANQGSEA. The CDR3 region is CSANGASGNYGYTF. In DNA, the CDR3 is TGCAGCGCCAATGGGGCCTCCGGGAACTATGGCTACACCTTC. Supplemented by reference TRBV29-1 and TRBJ1-2, the full variable domain reads SAVISQKPSRDICQRGTSLTIQCQVDSQVTMMFWYRQQPGQSLTLIATANQGSEATYESGFVIDKFPISRPNLTFSTLTVSNMSPEDSSIYLCSANGASGNYGYTFGSGTRLTVV.

As DNA, the CDR3 is TGTGCCAGCAGTGAAGCGCTGGGAGCCGCTGAAAAACTGTTTTTT. Amino acids: CASSEALGAAEKLFF. The chain combines TRBV6-1 with TRBJ1-4; no definite D call. With 0 bases removed from V and 7 bases from J, the gap between germline ends came to 12 bases. Per the germline V gene, CDR1 is MNHNS and CDR2 is SASEGT. The CDR3 has 15 amino acids.

This clone was detected only a few times. The chain has TRBV7-6 and TRBJ1-1, with 7 bases fitting TRBD1. Germline CDR1 reads SGHVS; CDR2 reads FNYEAQ. This CDR3 is built from 14 residues. V trimming: 1 base; J trimming: 5 bases; junction bases outside the gene matches: 4. The CDR3 DNA reads as TGTGCCAGCAGCTTAGGACAGGGAGAAACTGAAGCTTTCTTT. As protein: CASSLGQGETEAFF.

The chain is built from TRBV5-1 and TRBJ2-7; D may be TRBD2 (5 bases). Germline CDR1 and CDR2: SGHRS and YFSETQ. The CDR3 loop spans 13 amino acids. V was clipped by 3 bases and J by 1 base, with 8 bases between them. The CDR3 spells CASSSGDSYEQYF. The CDR3, as DNA: TGCGCCAGCAGCTCCGGGGATTCCTACGAGCAGTACTTC.

The genes are TRBV5-4 and TRBJ2-3; 9 bases match TRBD2. The germline CDR1 and CDR2 sequences are SGHNT and YYREEE (reference sequence). The junction had 7 bases not matched to a gene; V was cut back by 2 bases and J by 3 bases. This CDR3 has 16 residues. The CDR3 sequence: CASSFMGGLATDTQYF. CDR3 bases: TGTGCCAGCAGCTTTATGGGGGGACTAGCAACAGATACGCAGTATTTT.

The chain uses TRBV15 and TRBJ2-7; D remains ambiguous. V was clipped by 1 base and J by 4 bases, with 17 bases between them. The CDR3 has 16 residues. Germline V gene lookup returns CDR1 LNHNV and CDR2 YYDKDF (reference sequence). The CDR3 DNA reads TGTGCCACCAGCAGAGCCAATAACCTCGGAGTTTACGAGCAGTACTTC. It specifies CATSRANNLGVYEQYF.

V gene TRBV14 combines with J gene TRBJ2-3, with D tentatively TRBD2 (5 bases). V lost 2 bases to trimming and J lost 14 bases, with 23 bases between them. The germline CDR1 and CDR2 sequences are SGHDN and FVKESK. The CDR3 length is 15 residues. The CDR3 is CASSQSEIPPGIRYF. For the CDR3, the DNA is TGTGCCAGCAGCCAATCAGAGATCCCCCCGGGAATTCGGTATTTT.

The sample holds a few counts of this clone. This sequence joins TRBV7-9 and TRBJ2-7; TRBD1 matches at 9 bases. This CDR3 is 14 amino acids long. V trimming: 1 base; J trimming: 2 bases; junction bases outside the gene matches: 0. Germline CDR1 is SEHNR and CDR2 is FQNEAQ (reference sequence). CDR3 loop: CASSLGQGAYEQYF. CDR3 DNA: TGTGCCAGCAGCTTAGGACAGGGGGCCTACGAGCAGTACTTC.

In DNA, the CDR3 is TGTGCTAGTGGTGCCCTCGCGGGCCTCAACGAGCAGTACTTC. As protein: CASGALAGLNEQYF. The chain employs TRBV12-5 and TRBJ2-7; the D gene is possibly TRBD2 (5 bases). Germline CDR1 is LGHNT and CDR2 is FRNRAP. CDR3 length: 14 residues. V was shortened by 5 bases and J by 5 bases, with 16 bases between the two germline ends.

The genes are TRBV9 and TRBJ1-1; 11 bases map to TRBD1. From germline, CDR1 is SGDLS and CDR2 YYNGEE. V dropped 3 bases and J dropped 4; count of bases not matched to a gene: 5. The CDR3 extends over 15 amino acids. The CDR3 region is CASSASGTGGTEAFF. CDR3 nucleotides: TGTGCCAGCAGCGCATCCGGGACAGGGGGCACTGAAGCTTTCTTT.

The chain uses TRBV30 and TRBJ2-7, with D perhaps TRBD2 (5 bases). V lost 1 base, J lost 3 bases, and 13 bases lay in between. Germline V lookup: CDR1 GTSNPN, CDR2 SVGIG (reference sequence). CDR3 length equals 14 residues. The CDR3: CAWSDYRDYYEQYF. The CDR3 coding sequence is TGTGCCTGGAGTGATTATCGGGATTACTACGAGCAGTACTTC.

The chain is built from TRBV19 and TRBJ1-2; D is unclear. The CDR3 length is 13 residues. V was shortened by 3 bases and J by 5 bases, with 10 bases between the two germline ends. CDR1 and CDR2 (germline): LNHDA, SQIVND (reference sequence). The CDR3 nucleotides are TGTGCCAGTAGTATGAGTGGGCAGTATGGCTACACCTTC. Translated, it gives CASSMSGQYGYTF. Together with reference TRBV19 and TRBJ1-2, the CDR3 gives the full variable domain: DGGITQSPKYLFRKEGQNVTLSCEQNLNHDAMYWYRQDPGQGLRLIYYSQIVNDFQKGDIAEGYSVSREKKESFPLTVTSAQKNPTAFYLCASSMSGQYGYTFGSGTRLTVV.

The rearrangement joins TRBV6-5 to TRBJ1-1; TRBD1 matches at 7 bases. The junction had 8 bases not matched to a gene; V was cut back by 4 bases and J by 0 bases. This CDR3 is built from 16 residues. Germline CDR1 reads MNHEY; CDR2 reads SVGAGI. In nucleotides, the CDR3 is TGTGCCAGCAGTTGGGACAGTCAGGGAATGAACACTGAAGCTTTCTTT. This encodes CASSWDSQGMNTEAFF.